One TCR beta chain is described in this entry. The clone's antigen remains unknown. No qualities accompany the bases; no much larger clone lies one base away. Each sample received about 2.24 to 5.5 ug of genomic DNA as input, and the DNA input was kept equal within each pair of samples. TCR beta libraries were constructed in two PCR steps with the immunoSEQ hsTCRbeta Kit, which uses multiplexed V and J gene primers. Pooled libraries with positive and negative controls were sequenced on an Illumina MiSeq using a 100-cycle paired-end protocol. The study's processing was this. The immunoSEQ vendor processed the raw data into normalized, annotated TCR beta repertoire reports. Richness was defined as the number of unique clones by nucleotide sequence, and the iChao1 and Efron-Thisted estimators were used to extrapolate total richness. Pielou's evenness, Simpson's index, top-ten clone proportional abundance, and Morisita overlap index were used to characterize and compare paired lesions. This is the immuneACCESS table as TCRdb keeps it, with only in-frame sequences that have V and J called. A part of the clones is gone; compared with another copy, unresolved V genes explain less than half, and the rest is unexplained. V, J and clone size are taken as reported in that table, and D and trimming were inferred from the DNA itself. In all, the sample holds roughly 5,100 clones, and approximately 84% of those were seen once. More than 5.5% of the sample is in the top ten clones.

Patients underwent resection for synchronous oligometastatic disease or delayed recurrence of a solitary brain metastasis. To avoid including cancers other than NSCLC, any patient with a history of multiple malignancies was excluded. Tumor areas were macrodissected from a few deparaffinized about 10 um unstained sections under guidance from marked H&E slides. All specimens were formalin-fixed and paraffin-embedded (FFPE). The AllPrep DNA/RNA FFPE Kit was used for extraction of genomic DNA. The data were obtained in a study of T cells in lung cancer brain metastases (dated by TCRdb to between 2018 and 2020). Turning to the overall study: Of the 20 to 25 patients, 15 to 17 had a history of tobacco use, with a median of approximately 40 pack-years. Of the patients, about a dozen were female and roughly 9 were male, and their median age at first diagnosis was 50 to 60 years. Median interval between primary and brain metastasis specimen acquisition was less than 400 days. The study compared TCR beta CDR3 repertoires of fully resected primary non-small cell lung cancers with those of paired brain metastases. Of the roughly 21 patients, under 19 received no interval therapy between resection of the primary and resection of the metastasis. Primary and metastatic specimens both had an average DNA integrity number of around 4, with no significant difference between the two sites. The cohort included roughly 20 patients who provided about 40 specimens, with each patient contributing one primary lung lesion and one brain metastasis. Beyond this particular receptor, the publication reports: The study could not control for the effects of preoperative corticosteroids on T cell infiltration in brain metastases. Significantly fewer unique productive clones were found in brain metastases than in paired primaries (median 1540 versus 4551). Retrieval of the complete infiltrating T cell repertoire may have been prevented by DNA fragmentation in FFPE samples. Most clones were specific to a single lesion, and paired lesions overlapped only to a limited degree (mean Morisita index approximately 0.23). The ten most abundant clones accounted for a significantly larger fraction of the repertoire in brain metastases than in primaries, which suggests clonal expansion.

CDR1 and CDR2 are drawn from the germline V gene: MNHEY, SVGAGI. The germline V end is reduced by 6 bases and the J end by 14 bases; junction bases left unmatched: 11. The CDR3 measures 14 amino acids from cysteine to phenylalanine. The retained sequence is limited to the CDR3, 42 bases, with the frame set at the first base. The chain is assembled from TRBV6-5 and TRBJ1-6; 9 bases in the junction line up with TRBD1. This clonotype was sampled from a middle-aged man with non-small cell lung cancer that had spread to the brain. The sequencing sample was made of tumor tissue from a brain metastasis. The cell subset or site label, read with the paper, signifies: paired resected brain metastasis. The DNA is as follows: TGTGCCAGCAGCCAGGACAGGGGACGGCCCACCCTCCACTTT. This codes for CASSQDRGRPTLHF.